Listed below are T cell receptor beta chains from one sample, sequenced in a study of radiation and T cells in renal cell carcinoma. Sequencing used immunoSEQ multiplex PCR; TCRdb keeps in-frame clones, though not all of them. The data contain tens of thousands of clones, around 83% of them seen just once; the ten biggest clones take up 31%. Sequencing was performed on blood, taken from a patient whose treatment included radiotherapy and nephrectomy. The receptor source for this set is a woman aged 70-85 years with renal cell carcinoma. The CDR3 runs from the conserved cysteine through the conserved F or W. The D gene is left open where the match is weak.

TRBJ2-5 | TRBV18 | - | CASSPRGGGGQETQYF | TGTGCCAGCTCCCCTAGGGGAGGGGGCGGCCAAGAGACCCAGTACTTC
TRBJ1-3 | TRBV6-1 | - | CASRVAVNSGNTIYF | TGTGCCAGCAGGGTAGCAGTCAACTCTGGAAACACCATATATTTT
TRBJ1-2 | TRBV6-5 | - | CASSYSDGPIYGYTF | TGTGCCAGCAGTTATTCGGACGGACCTATCTATGGCTACACCTTC
TRBJ1-2 | TRBV18 | - | CASSPSGGDYGYTF | TGTGCCAGCTCACCCTCCGGAGGTGACTATGGCTACACCTTC
TRBJ2-7 | TRBV29-1 | - | CSVGGGSYEQYF | TGCAGCGTCGGCGGAGGGTCCTACGAGCAGTACTTC
TRBJ2-1 | TRBV7-9 | TRBD2 | CASGLAGGNEQFF | TGTGCCAGTGGACTAGCGGGAGGAAATGAGCAGTTCTTC
TRBJ1-6 | TRBV7-3 | - | CASSPNGGSNSPLHF | TGTGCCAGCAGCCCCAACGGGGGCTCAAATTCACCCCTCCACTTT
TRBJ1-2 | TRBV6-6 | - | CASSDTGTDYYGYTF | TGTGCCAGCAGTGACACCGGGACGGATTACTATGGCTACACCTTC
TRBJ2-1 | TRBV25-1 | TRBD2 | CASIETSGIGNEQFF | TGTGCCAGCATTGAAACTAGCGGGATTGGGAATGAGCAGTTCTTC
TRBJ1-3 | TRBV6-4 | - | CASSSDPGNTIYF | TGTGCCAGCAGCTCCGACCCTGGAAACACCATATATTTT